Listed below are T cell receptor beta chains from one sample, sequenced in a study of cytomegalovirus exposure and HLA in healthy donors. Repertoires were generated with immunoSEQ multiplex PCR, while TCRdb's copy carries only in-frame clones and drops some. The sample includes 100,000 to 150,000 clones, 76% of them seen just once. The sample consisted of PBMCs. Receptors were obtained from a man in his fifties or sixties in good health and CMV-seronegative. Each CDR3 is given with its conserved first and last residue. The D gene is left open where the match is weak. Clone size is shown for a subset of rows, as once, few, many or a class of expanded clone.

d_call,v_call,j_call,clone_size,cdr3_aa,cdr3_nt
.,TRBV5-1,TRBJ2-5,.,CASSLYMDSQETQYF,TGCGCCAGCAGCTTATACATGGACAGCCAAGAGACCCAGTACTTC
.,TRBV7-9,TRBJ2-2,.,CATRPGQGQGSTGELFF,TGTGCCACCAGACCAGGACAAGGGCAGGGGTCCACCGGGGAGCTGTTTTTT
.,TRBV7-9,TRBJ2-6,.,CSSSFDLGAGANVLTF,TGTTCCAGCAGCTTTGACCTCGGGGCTGGGGCCAACGTCCTGACTTTC
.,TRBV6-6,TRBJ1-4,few,CASSYLQGIREKLFF,TGTGCCAGCAGTTATCTTCAGGGGATAAGAGAAAAACTGTTTTTT
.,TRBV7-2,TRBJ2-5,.,CASSPRVGETQYF,TGTGCCAGCAGCCCCAGGGTCGGGGAGACCCAGTACTTC
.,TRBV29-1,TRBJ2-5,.,CSVIRDNQETQYF,TGCAGCGTCATCCGGGACAACCAAGAGACCCAGTACTTC
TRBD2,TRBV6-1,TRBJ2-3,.,CASTSSGGPSDTQYF,TGTGCCAGCACCTCTAGCGGGGGGCCTTCAGATACGCAGTATTTT
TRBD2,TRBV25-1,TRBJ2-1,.,CASSELAGGLYNEQFF,TGTGCCAGCAGTGAATTAGCGGGGGGCCTCTACAATGAGCAGTTCTTC
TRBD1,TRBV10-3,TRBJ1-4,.,CAISDTGGGTNEKLFF,TGTGCCATCAGTGACACAGGGGGAGGGACTAATGAAAAACTGTTTTTT
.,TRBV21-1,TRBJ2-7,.,CASKGQGSYEQYF,TGTGCCAGCAAAGGACAGGGTTCTTACGAGCAGTACTTC
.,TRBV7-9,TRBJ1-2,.,CASSPPLDYGYTF,TGTGCCAGCAGCCCTCCTCTCGACTATGGCTACACCTTC
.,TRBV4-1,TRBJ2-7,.,CASSQGPSWPYEQYF,TGCGCCAGCAGCCAGGGGCCGTCGTGGCCCTACGAGCAGTACTTC
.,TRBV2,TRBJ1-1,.,CASSLLTDEAFF,TGTGCCAGCAGTCTTTTGACAGATGAAGCTTTCTTT
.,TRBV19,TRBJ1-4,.,CASSFSTGHATNEKLFF,TGTGCCAGTAGTTTCTCGACAGGACATGCAACTAATGAAAAACTGTTTTTT
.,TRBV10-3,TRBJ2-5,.,CAIRGRVEETQYF,TGTGCCATCAGGGGCAGGGTAGAAGAGACCCAGTACTTC
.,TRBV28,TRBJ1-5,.,CASSSSEQPQHF,TGTGCCAGCAGTTCAAGTGAGCAGCCCCAGCATTTT
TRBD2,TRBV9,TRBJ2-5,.,CASSRVPGLAGGGQETQYF,TGTGCCAGCAGCAGAGTCCCGGGACTAGCGGGGGGAGGTCAAGAGACCCAGTACTTC
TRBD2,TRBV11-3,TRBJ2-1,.,CASSTSGYNEQFF,TGTGCCAGCAGCACTAGCGGGTACAATGAGCAGTTCTTC
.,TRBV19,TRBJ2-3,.,CASSIDRQGTDTQYF,TGTGCCAGTAGTATAGATCGGCAGGGTACAGATACGCAGTATTTT
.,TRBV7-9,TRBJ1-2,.,CASSLAGPIYGYTF,TGTGCCAGCAGCTTAGCTGGGCCGATATATGGCTACACCTTC
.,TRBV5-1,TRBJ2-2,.,CASSQQGPNTGELFF,TGCGCCAGCAGCCAACAGGGACCGAACACCGGGGAGCTGTTTTTT
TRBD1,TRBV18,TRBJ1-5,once,CASSPQGAGSNQPQHF,TGTGCCAGCTCACCACAGGGGGCTGGGAGCAATCAGCCCCAGCATTTT
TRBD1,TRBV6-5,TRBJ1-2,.,CASSYDRVGGYTF,TGTGCCAGCAGTTACGACAGGGTAGGCGGCTACACCTTC
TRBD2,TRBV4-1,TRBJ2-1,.,CASSRLTGTSGGLEQFF,TGCGCCAGCAGCCGATTAACCGGGACTAGCGGGGGTCTTGAGCAGTTCTTC
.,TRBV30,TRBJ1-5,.,CAWSNFYSNQPQHF,TGTGCCTGGAGTAACTTTTATAGCAATCAGCCCCAGCATTTT
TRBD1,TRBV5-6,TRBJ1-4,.,CASSPGTGLNEKLFF,TGTGCCAGCAGCCCCGGGACAGGGTTAAATGAAAAACTGTTTTTT
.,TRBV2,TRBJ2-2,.,CASSETSNTGELFF,TGTGCCAGCAGTGAAACCAGTAACACCGGGGAGCTGTTTTTT
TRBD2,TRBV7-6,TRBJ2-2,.,CASSPRLYSGGADTGELFF,TGTGCCAGCAGCCCGCGACTCTATAGCGGGGGGGCAGACACCGGGGAGCTGTTTTTT
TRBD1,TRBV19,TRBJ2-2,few,CASSDRGTGELFF,TGTGCCAGTAGTGACAGGGGCACCGGGGAGCTGTTTTTT
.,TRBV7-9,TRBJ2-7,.,CSSSLWEVGRSYEQYF,TGTTCCAGCAGCTTATGGGAGGTGGGCAGATCCTACGAGCAGTACTTC
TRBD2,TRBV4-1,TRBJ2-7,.,CASSFILAGVSPDGREQYF,TGCGCCAGCAGCTTCATTCTAGCGGGGGTTTCTCCCGATGGGAGGGAGCAGTACTTC
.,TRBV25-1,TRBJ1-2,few,CASSEGGSGYTF,TGTGCCAGCAGTGAAGGGGGGTCTGGCTACACCTTC
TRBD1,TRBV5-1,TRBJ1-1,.,CASSTTGITEAFF,TGCGCCAGCAGCACGACAGGGATCACTGAAGCTTTCTTT
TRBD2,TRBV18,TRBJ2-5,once,CASSPGLAEQETQYF,TGTGCCAGCTCACCGGGACTAGCGGAACAAGAGACCCAGTACTTC
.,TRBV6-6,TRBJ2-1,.,CASSYTGLDNEQFF,TGTGCCAGCAGTTACACGGGACTTGACAATGAGCAGTTCTTC
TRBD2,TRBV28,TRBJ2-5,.,CASSMGLKETQYF,TGTGCCAGCAGTATGGGACTAAAAGAGACCCAGTACTTC
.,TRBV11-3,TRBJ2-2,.,CASSLQTAQGTTGELFF,TGTGCCAGCAGCTTACAGACCGCACAGGGTACCACCGGGGAGCTGTTTTTT
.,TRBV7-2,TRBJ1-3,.,CASSLTGDSGNTIYF,TGTGCCAGCAGCTTAACGGGGGACTCTGGAAACACCATATATTTT
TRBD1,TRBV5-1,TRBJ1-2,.,CASSPRTGGYGYTF,TGCGCCAGCAGCCCCAGGACAGGCGGCTATGGCTACACCTTC
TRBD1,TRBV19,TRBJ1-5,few,CASSMLTGGSINQPQHF,TGTGCCAGTAGTATGCTGACAGGGGGCAGCATCAATCAGCCCCAGCATTTT
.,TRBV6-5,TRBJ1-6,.,CASRSPGAPLHF,TGTGCCAGCAGAAGTCCGGGGGCACCCCTCCACTTT
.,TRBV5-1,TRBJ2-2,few,CASRAPEGTGELFF,TGCGCCAGCAGAGCCCCGGAGGGCACCGGGGAGCTGTTTTTT
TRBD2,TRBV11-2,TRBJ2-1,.,CASSLDRAGDNEQFF,TGTGCCAGCAGCTTAGATCGGGCGGGAGACAATGAGCAGTTCTTC
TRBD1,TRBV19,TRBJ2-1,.,CASSSRQGSDEQFF,TGTGCCAGTAGTAGTCGACAGGGGAGCGATGAGCAGTTCTTC
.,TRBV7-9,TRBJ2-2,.,CSSSLDSRNTGELFF,TGTTCCAGCAGCTTAGATTCCAGAAACACCGGGGAGCTGTTTTTT
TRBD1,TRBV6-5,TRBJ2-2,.,CASSWARDSGTGELFF,TGTGCCAGCAGTTGGGCTAGGGACAGCGGTACCGGGGAGCTGTTTTTT
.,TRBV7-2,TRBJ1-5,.,CASSPRLFSGVQPQHF,TGTGCCAGCAGCCCTAGGTTGTTCTCAGGGGTGCAGCCCCAGCATTTT
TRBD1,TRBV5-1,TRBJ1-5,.,CASSPGGNNQPQHF,TGCGCCAGCTCTCCAGGGGGCAACAATCAGCCCCAGCATTTT
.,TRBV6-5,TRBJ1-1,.,CASSPGLNTEAFF,TGTGCCAGCAGTCCGGGGTTGAACACTGAAGCTTTCTTT
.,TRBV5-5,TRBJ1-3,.,CASSLVSGASSGNTIYF,TGTGCCAGCAGCTTGGTCTCGGGAGCGAGCTCTGGAAACACCATATATTTT
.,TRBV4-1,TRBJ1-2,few,CASSQTSTTNYGYTF,TGCGCCAGCAGCCAAACATCGACAACCAACTATGGCTACACCTTC
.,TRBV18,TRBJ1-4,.,CASSPPYVAASNEKLFF,TGTGCCAGCTCACCACCGTATGTAGCAGCATCTAATGAAAAACTGTTTTTT
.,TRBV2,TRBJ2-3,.,CASSPRTLRILYF,TGTGCCAGCAGCCCTAGGACACTGCGCATTTTGTATTTT
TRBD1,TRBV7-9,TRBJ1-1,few,CSSSYGQDGAFF,TGTTCCAGCAGCTATGGACAGGACGGAGCTTTCTTT
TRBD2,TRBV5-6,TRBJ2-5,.,CASSRTSAGTGETQYF,TGTGCCAGCAGCCGAACTAGCGCCGGTACGGGGGAGACCCAGTACTTC
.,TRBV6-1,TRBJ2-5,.,CASSDGRVQETQYF,TGTGCCAGCAGTGATGGCCGTGTCCAAGAGACCCAGTACTTC
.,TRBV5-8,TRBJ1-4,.,CASSQAVEKLFF,TGTGCCAGCAGCCAAGCGGTTGAAAAACTGTTTTTT
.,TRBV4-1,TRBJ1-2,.,CASSQVSANYGYTF,TGCGCCAGCAGCCAAGTCTCAGCTAACTATGGCTACACCTTC